This is a list of T cell receptor beta chains from one sample in a study of blood T cell repertoires in COVID-19. TCRdb's table, derived via immunoSEQ multiplex PCR, lists solely in-frame clones and lacks some. This table holds fewer than 300,000 clones, 75% to 90% found once. The sequenced material came from PBMCs or T cells enriched from blood (not recorded which). The receptors derive from a man aged 35-49 years who had recovered from COVID-19. The CDR3 runs from the conserved cysteine through the conserved F or W. D genes are given only for firm matches. Not all rows give a size; the values are once, few, many and, for expanded clones, a class.

V gene,clone size,J gene,D gene,CDR3 protein,CDR3 DNA
TRBV7-2,.,TRBJ1-5,TRBD1,CASSLRTGYNQPQHF,TGTGCCAGCAGCTTAAGGACAGGGTACAATCAGCCCCAGCATTTT
TRBV9,.,TRBJ2-5,TRBD1,CASSPSGTGGLFQETQYF,TGTGCCAGCAGCCCCTCCGGGACAGGGGGCTTGTTTCAAGAGACCCAGTACTTC
TRBV12-3/TRBV12-4,.,TRBJ2-5,.,CASRAHTQETQYF,TGTGCCAGCAGGGCTCACACACAAGAGACCCAGTACTTC
TRBV27,.,TRBJ1-1,.,CASSLMRGGTEAFF,TGTGCCAGCAGTCTCATGCGCGGCGGCACTGAAGCTTTCTTT
TRBV29-1,.,TRBJ2-5,TRBD1,CSGNRGVQETQYF,TGCAGCGGGAACAGGGGGGTTCAAGAGACCCAGTACTTC
TRBV6-5,.,TRBJ2-1,TRBD2,CASRNTLASEQFF,TGTGCCAGCAGGAATACACTAGCGAGTGAGCAGTTCTTC
TRBV24-1,few,TRBJ2-3,.,CATSDFWGGGTDTQYF,TGTGCCACCAGTGACTTCTGGGGCGGGGGCACAGATACGCAGTATTTT
TRBV28,.,TRBJ1-1,.,CASTLGGGEAFF,TGTGCCAGCACCCTAGGGGGGGGTGAAGCTTTCTTT
TRBV5-1,.,TRBJ2-2,TRBD2,CASSYTSGGAGELFF,TGCGCCAGCAGCTACACTAGCGGGGGGGCCGGGGAGCTGTTTTTT
TRBV29-1,.,TRBJ2-1,.,CSVDKGGVFF,TGCAGCGTTGATAAGGGAGGCGTGTTCTTC
TRBV27,.,TRBJ1-2,TRBD1,CASSFRLRDRGRGVAIGYTF,TGTGCCAGCAGTTTTCGCTTGCGGGACAGGGGGCGCGGGGTGGCTATTGGCTACACCTTC
TRBV27,.,TRBJ2-7,.,CASSVSRATEQYF,TGTGCCAGCAGTGTTAGCAGGGCAACCGAGCAGTACTTC
TRBV2,.,TRBJ2-5,.,CASSLRDIGTQYF,TGTGCCAGCAGTTTACGGGACATAGGGACCCAGTACTTC
TRBV7-4,.,TRBJ2-7,.,CASSFWDKGSEQYF,TGTGCCAGCAGCTTCTGGGACAAGGGATCCGAGCAGTACTTC
TRBV14,.,TRBJ1-2,.,CASSTQGVGYTF,TGTGCCAGCAGCACCCAGGGTGTTGGCTACACCTTC
TRBV27,.,TRBJ2-5,TRBD2,CASSPPRTSGRQLETQYF,TGTGCCAGCTCGCCCCCCCGGACTAGCGGGAGGCAACTAGAGACCCAGTACTTC
TRBV24-1,.,TRBJ1-1,TRBD1,CATQGATEAFF,TGTGCCACACAGGGGGCCACTGAAGCTTTCTTT
TRBV27,.,TRBJ2-7,.,CASSLELKGLYEQYF,TGTGCCAGCAGTTTAGAACTGAAGGGGCTCTACGAGCAGTACTTC
TRBV3-1/TRBV3-2,once,TRBJ1-5,TRBD1,CASSSGTGVQPQHF,TGTGCCAGCAGTTCCGGGACAGGGGTTCAGCCCCAGCATTTT
TRBV14,.,TRBJ1-1,.,CASSQGRNTEAFF,TGTGCCAGCAGCCAAGGGAGGAACACTGAAGCTTTCTTT
TRBV5-4,.,TRBJ2-6,.,CASSGRTDSGANVLTF,TGTGCCAGCAGCGGAAGGACAGACTCTGGGGCCAACGTCCTGACTTTC
TRBV12-3/TRBV12-4,.,TRBJ1-1,.,CASSFSGVTEAFF,TGTGCCAGCAGTTTTTCGGGGGTCACTGAAGCTTTCTTT
TRBV5-1,.,TRBJ1-2,.,CASSLSVVNGYTF,TGCGCCAGCAGCTTGAGTGTAGTAAATGGCTACACCTTC
TRBV9,.,TRBJ2-1,TRBD1,CASSVGQGDYNEQFF,TGTGCCAGCAGCGTAGGACAGGGGGACTACAATGAGCAGTTCTTC
TRBV6-2/TRBV6-3,.,TRBJ1-1,.,CASSLSPRGTEAFF,TGTGCCAGCAGTTTGAGCCCCAGGGGTACTGAAGCTTTCTTT
TRBV7-6,.,TRBJ1-4,.,CASSQRGFTNEKLFF,TGTGCCAGCAGCCAAAGGGGATTCACTAATGAAAAACTGTTTTTT
TRBV27,.,TRBJ1-2,TRBD1,CASTISMGTGSYYGYTF,TGTGCCAGCACCATCTCGATGGGGACAGGGTCCTACTATGGCTACACCTTC
TRBV29-1,.,TRBJ1-1,.,CSGRRITEAFF,TGCAGCGGGAGGCGGATAACTGAAGCTTTCTTT
TRBV6-5,once,TRBJ2-2,TRBD1,CASRRTGGGTGELFF,TGTGCCAGCAGAAGGACAGGGGGCGGAACCGGGGAGCTGTTTTTT